This TCR beta chain was observed in a study of control samples from healthy donors and cancer patients. The CDR3 is 13 amino acids. Germline assignment: CDR1 GTSNPN and CDR2 SVGIG (reference sequence). The junction had 6 bases not matched to a gene; V was cut back by 5 bases and J by 2 bases. The method was immunoSEQ multiplex PCR; TCRdb's version includes in-frame clones alone and lacks a portion of them. The table has around 92,000 clones, 82% seen once. This TCR came from a man between 60 and 70 years old in good health. Input material: blood. The V gene is TRBV30, the J gene TRBJ2-7, with 7 nucleotides matching TRBD1. CDR3 sequence reads: CAWRRDRPYEQYF. The CDR3 region has the DNA TGTGCCTGGCGAAGGGACAGACCCTACGAGCAGTACTTC. The full variable domain, completed using reference TRBV30 and TRBJ2-7, is SQTIHQWPATLVQPVGSPLSLECTVEGTSNPNLYWYRQAAGRGLQLLFYSVGIGQISSEVPQNLSASRPQDRQFILSSKKLLLSDSGFYLCAWRRDRPYEQYFGPGTRLTVT.